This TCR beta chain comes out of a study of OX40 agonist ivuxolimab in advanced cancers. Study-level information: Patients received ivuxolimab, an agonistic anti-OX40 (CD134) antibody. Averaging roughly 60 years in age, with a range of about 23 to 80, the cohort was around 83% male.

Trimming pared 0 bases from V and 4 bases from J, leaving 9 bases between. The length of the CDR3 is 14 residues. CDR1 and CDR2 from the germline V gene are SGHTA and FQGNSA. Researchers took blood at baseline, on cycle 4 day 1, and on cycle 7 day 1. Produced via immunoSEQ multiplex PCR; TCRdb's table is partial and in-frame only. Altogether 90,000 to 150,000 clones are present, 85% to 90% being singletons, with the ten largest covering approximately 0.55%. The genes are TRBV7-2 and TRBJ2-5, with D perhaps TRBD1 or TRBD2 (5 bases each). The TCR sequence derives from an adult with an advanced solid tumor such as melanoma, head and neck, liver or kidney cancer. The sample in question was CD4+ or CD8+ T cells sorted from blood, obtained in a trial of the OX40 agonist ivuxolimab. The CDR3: CASSLAGRPETQYF. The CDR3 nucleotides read TGTGCCAGCAGCTTAGCGGGACGGCCAGAGACCCAGTACTTC.